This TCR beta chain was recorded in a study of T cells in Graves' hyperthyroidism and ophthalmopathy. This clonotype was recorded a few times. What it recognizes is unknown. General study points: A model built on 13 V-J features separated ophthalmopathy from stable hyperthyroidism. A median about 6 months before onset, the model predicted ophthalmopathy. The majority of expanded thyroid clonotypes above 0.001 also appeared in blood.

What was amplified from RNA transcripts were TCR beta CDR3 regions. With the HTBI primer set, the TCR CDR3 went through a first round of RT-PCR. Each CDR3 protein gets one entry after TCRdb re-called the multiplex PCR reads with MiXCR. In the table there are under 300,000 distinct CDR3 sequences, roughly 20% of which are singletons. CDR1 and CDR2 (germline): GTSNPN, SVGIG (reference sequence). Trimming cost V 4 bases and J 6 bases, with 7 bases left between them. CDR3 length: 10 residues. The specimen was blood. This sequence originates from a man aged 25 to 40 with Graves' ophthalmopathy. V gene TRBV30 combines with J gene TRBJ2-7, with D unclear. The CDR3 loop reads CAWKGAEQYF. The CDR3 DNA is TGTGCCTGGAAGGGCGCCGAGCAGTACTTC.